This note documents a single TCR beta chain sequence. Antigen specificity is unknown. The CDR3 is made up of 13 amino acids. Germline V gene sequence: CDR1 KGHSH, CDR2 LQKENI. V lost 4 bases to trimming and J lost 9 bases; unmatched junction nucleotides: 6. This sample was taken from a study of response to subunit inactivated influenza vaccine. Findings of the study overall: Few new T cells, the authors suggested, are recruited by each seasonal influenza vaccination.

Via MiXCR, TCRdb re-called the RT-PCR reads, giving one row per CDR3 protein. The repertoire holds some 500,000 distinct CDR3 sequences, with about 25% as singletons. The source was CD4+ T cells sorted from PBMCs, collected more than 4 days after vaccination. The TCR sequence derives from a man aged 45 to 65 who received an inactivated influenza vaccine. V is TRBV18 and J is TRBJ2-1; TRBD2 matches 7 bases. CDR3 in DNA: TGTGCCAGCTCACAACGGGGGGAAGGTGAGCAGTTCTTC. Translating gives CASSQRGEGEQFF.